The 20 T cell receptor beta chains below come from one sample, sequenced in a study of blood T cell repertoires in COVID-19. Here immunoSEQ multiplex PCR was the method, and the copy in TCRdb shows in-frame clones only, minus some. This table has 95,000 to 150,000 clones, over 65% appearing once. Sequenced material: peripheral blood. These receptors were obtained from a human donor with acute or convalescent COVID-19. The donor label of this sample is uncertain.

This clone came up many times. The chain joins TRBV10-1 to TRBJ2-3; TRBD2 might be the D (6 bases). The CDR3 sequence is 12 residues long. Germline V CDR1 and CDR2: WNHNN, SYGVQD (reference sequence). The V end lost 3 bases, the J end lost 7 bases, and 8 bases lay between the germline ends. The CDR3 region has the DNA TGCGCCAGCAGTGACACTAGCTATACGCAGTATTTT. Protein sequence: CASSDTSYTQYF.

This clone was observed a single time. The V and J genes are TRBV7-3 and TRBJ2-2, with D maybe TRBD1 (5 bases). CDR3 length equals 15 residues. The V gene lost 4 bases and the J gene lost 0 bases, with 9 bases spanning the gap. Germline V gene sequence: CDR1 SGHTA, CDR2 FQGTGA. The CDR3 protein is CASSSQGTNTGELFF. CDR3 DNA: TGTGCCAGCAGCTCCCAGGGAACGAACACCGGGGAGCTGTTTTTT.

This clone occurred once. The chain recombines TRBV5-1 with TRBJ1-1; 7 bases align to TRBD1. The CDR3 has 13 amino acids. The ends lost 4 bases at V and 10 bases at J; junction bases unmatched: 10. CDR1 and CDR2 (germline): SGHRS, YFSETQ. CDR3 protein: CASSQGQVAGAFF. CDR3 bases: TGCGCCAGCAGCCAAGGACAGGTTGCGGGAGCTTTCTTT.

The V gene is TRBV3-1 (or the pseudogene TRBV3-2), the J gene TRBJ2-5, with TRBD2 matching 7 bases. Looked up from germline, CDR1 is LGHDT and CDR2 is YNNKEL (reference sequence). J lost 7 bases, V lost 4 bases, and 18 bases had no gene match. CDR3 size: 17 residues. The CDR3 is CASSRGVRGDPSGTQYF. DNA of the CDR3: TGTGCCAGCAGCCGGGGGGTTCGGGGGGACCCGTCGGGGACCCAGTACTTC.

This clone has just a few counts. The chain has TRBV6-1 and TRBJ2-3; TRBD2 might be the D (6 bases). This CDR3 comprises 17 residues. Germline assignment: CDR1 MNHNS and CDR2 SASEGT. V lost 2 bases and J 0 bases, leaving 15 bases between the germline ends. The CDR3 nucleotides are TGTGCCAGCAGTGAATTAAGGAGGGCCACTAGCACAGATACGCAGTATTTT. Amino acid sequence: CASSELRRATSTDTQYF.

This clone came up many times. The chain joins TRBV3-1 (or the pseudogene TRBV3-2) to TRBJ2-3; TRBD2 agrees at 12 bases. V was pared by 3 bases and J by 11 bases, with 6 bases of the junction left unmatched. Germline V gene sequence: CDR1 LGHDT, CDR2 YNNKEL (reference sequence). This CDR3 contains 14 residues. Here the CDR3 reads CASSQTSGGTVQYF. In DNA form, the CDR3 reads TGTGCCAGCAGCCAGACTAGCGGGGGAACCGTGCAGTATTTT.

A few counts support this clone. The chain uses TRBV15 and TRBJ1-1; weak D call: TRBD1 (5 bases). This CDR3 spans 13 amino acids. In germline, CDR1 is LNHNV, CDR2 YYDKDF (reference sequence). V gave up 1 base and J gave up 4 bases, with 7 bases separating them. The CDR3 loop is CATSRGRGTEAFF. The CDR3 DNA is TGTGCCACCAGCAGAGGAAGGGGCACTGAAGCTTTCTTT.

J is TRBJ1-5 and V is TRBV28; possibly TRBD1 for D (5 bases). Germline V gene sequence: CDR1 MDHEN, CDR2 SYDVKM. The CDR3 consists of 15 residues. V lost 2 bases to trimming and J lost 4 bases, with 12 bases between them. The CDR3 protein is CASSLRAGYNQPQHF. The CDR3 nucleotides are TGTGCCAGCAGTTTAAGGGCAGGGTATAATCAGCCCCAGCATTTT.

V gene TRBV27 combines with J gene TRBJ1-6; D perhaps matches TRBD1 (6 bases). V shed 2 bases and J shed 5 bases, with 13 bases lying between them. CDR3 length: 16 residues. CDR1 and CDR2 from the germline V gene are MNHEY and SMNVEV (reference sequence). As DNA, the CDR3 is TGTGCCAGCAGTTTAATCTGGACAGAGGATAATTCACCCCTCCACTTT. Encoded protein: CASSLIWTEDNSPLHF.

This clone was seen a single time. The V call is TRBV18, the J call TRBJ2-7; a possible D gene is TRBD1 (7 bases). V was pared by 3 bases and J by 3 bases, with 18 bases between. CDR3 length: 16 amino acids. The germline V gene encodes CDR1 KGHSH and CDR2 LQKENI. CDR3 loop: CASSPRGNRGGYEQYF. In nucleotides, the CDR3 is TGTGCCAGCTCACCCCGGGGGAACAGGGGAGGCTACGAGCAGTACTTC.

This clone has just one count. This chain uses TRBV28 with TRBJ2-5; TRBD1 is a possible D gene (5 bases). The CDR3 consists of 14 residues. V lost 3 bases and J 4 bases, leaving 12 bases between the germline ends. Germline assignment: CDR1 MDHEN and CDR2 SYDVKM. CDR3 region: CASSFGQGGETQYF. CDR3 nucleotides: TGTGCCAGCAGTTTCGGTCAGGGCGGAGAGACCCAGTACTTC.

The CDR3 coding sequence is TGTGCCAGCGGTCGACAGGGGGGCCAAAATGAGCAGTTCTTC. Residues: CASGRQGGQNEQFF. The V and J genes are TRBV6-6 and TRBJ2-1, with 9 bases lining up with TRBD1. This CDR3 is built from 14 residues. Germline V lookup: CDR1 MNHNY, CDR2 SVGAGI (reference sequence). The ends lost 8 bases at V and 7 bases at J; junction bases unmatched: 9.

This chain connects TRBV7-9 to TRBJ2-7; tentative D call: TRBD1 (6 bases). The CDR3 loop spans 14 amino acids. Germline-derived CDR1 and CDR2 are SEHNR and FQNEAQ (reference sequence). V was cut by 5 bases and J by 2 bases, with 13 bases left in between. The CDR3 loop is CASSRSQGTYEQYF. CDR3 DNA sequence: TGTGCCAGCAGCCGAAGTCAGGGGACCTACGAGCAGTACTTC.

This rearrangement joins TRBV29-1 to TRBJ2-3; 9 nucleotides match TRBD1. CDR3 length: 13 residues. Germline CDR1 reads SQVTM; CDR2 reads ANQGSEA. V was clipped by 7 bases and J by 6 bases; unmatched bases: 8. The CDR3: CSGGQGRLDTQYF. The CDR3 region has the DNA TGCAGCGGGGGACAGGGAAGGCTGGATACGCAGTATTTT.

This clone was recorded a few times. V and J are TRBV7-8 and TRBJ1-3; tentative D call: TRBD1 (5 bases). From germline, CDR1 is SGHVS and CDR2 FQNEAQ. The CDR3 has 16 residues. V was cut by 1 base and J by 0 bases, with 10 bases left in between. The CDR3 DNA sequence: TGTGCCAGCAGCTTAGAGGGGAGGGTCTCTGGAAACACCATATATTTT. Translating gives CASSLEGRVSGNTIYF.

V and J are TRBV2 and TRBJ1-6, with 9 bases matching TRBD1. The V gene end was trimmed by 6 bases and the J gene end by 9 bases; junction bases not matched to a gene: 3. Germline V gives CDR1 SNHLY, CDR2 FYNNEI. The CDR3 runs to 13 residues. The CDR3 region is CASRTGGGSPLHF. The CDR3 DNA is TGTGCCAGCAGGACAGGGGGAGGTTCACCCCTCCACTTT.

This chain uses TRBV7-9 with TRBJ1-1; D perhaps matches TRBD1 (6 bases). This CDR3 has 13 residues. Per germline, CDR1 SEHNR and CDR2 FQNEAQ (reference sequence). V lost 7 bases to trimming and J lost 4 bases, with 13 bases between them. The CDR3, as DNA: TGTGCCAGCACGACAGGACACGGCACTGAAGCTTTCTTT. Its protein product is CASTTGHGTEAFF.

This chain joins TRBV28 and TRBJ2-5; D might be TRBD2 (6 bases). Germline V gives CDR1 MDHEN, CDR2 SYDVKM. Trimming stripped 4 bases from V and 2 bases from J, with 14 bases between. The CDR3 length is 15 residues. The DNA of the CDR3 is TGTGCCAGCAGTTCTGCCGCGGGGCCACAAGAGACCCAGTACTTC. It codes for CASSSAAGPQETQYF.

The genes are TRBV3-1 (or the pseudogene TRBV3-2) and TRBJ2-3; TRBD1 might be the D (6 bases). The CDR3 length is 17 residues. Trimming cost V 0 bases and J 4 bases, with 17 bases left between them. CDR1 and CDR2 from the germline V gene are LGHDT and YNNKEL (reference sequence). This CDR3 reads CASSQEFAPGHPDTQYF. DNA for the CDR3: TGTGCCAGCAGCCAAGAGTTTGCCCCGGGACACCCAGATACGCAGTATTTT.

This clone was seen a few times. The chain couples TRBV5-1 to TRBJ2-1; TRBD1 matches 7 bases. The CDR3 has 15 amino acids. The V gene end was trimmed by 0 bases and the J gene end by 4 bases; junction bases not matched to a gene: 4. CDR1 and CDR2 from the germline V gene are SGHRS and YFSETQ. Here the CDR3 DNA reads TGCGCCAGCAGCTTGGCAGGGACAGCATACAATGAGCAGTTCTTC. This encodes CASSLAGTAYNEQFF. Drawing the rest from reference TRBV5-1 and TRBJ2-1, the complete variable domain is KAGVTQTPRYLIKTRGQQVTLSCSPISGHRSVSWYQQTPGQGLQFLFEYFSETQRNKGNFPGRFSGRQFSNSRSEMNVSTLELGDSALYLCASSLAGTAYNEQFFGPGTRLTVL.